This entry lists 10 T cell receptor beta chains sequenced from one sample in a study of blood T cell repertoires in COVID-19. The method was immunoSEQ multiplex PCR; TCRdb's version includes in-frame clones alone and lacks a portion of them. The repertoire holds 350,000 or so clones, with 85% to 90% as singletons. The sample comprised PBMCs or T cells enriched from blood (not recorded which). The receptors derive from a woman in her 30s who had been exposed to COVID-19.

The chain couples TRBV28 to TRBJ2-7; D may be TRBD2 (6 bases). The CDR3 is 13 amino acids. Trimming left V 8 bases short and J 1 base short, with 12 bases between. The germline V gene encodes CDR1 MDHEN and CDR2 SYDVKM. The CDR3 sequence is CASLRGRSYEQYF. The CDR3 DNA reads TGTGCCAGCTTACGTGGGAGGTCCTACGAGCAGTACTTC.

The rearrangement links TRBV29-1 to TRBJ2-7, with D possibly being TRBD2 (6 bases). Germline V lookup: CDR1 SQVTM, CDR2 ANQGSEA. The CDR3 is 15 amino acids. V gave up 3 bases and J gave up 0 bases, with 15 bases separating them. This CDR3 is CSVDGGLQSSYEQYF. CDR3 bases: TGCAGCGTTGACGGGGGACTCCAATCCTCCTACGAGCAGTACTTC.

This clone has more than one count but fewer than ten. V and J are TRBV25-1 and TRBJ1-2; D may be TRBD1 (5 bases). Germline values: CDR1 MGHDK, CDR2 SYGVNS. The V gene lost 6 bases and the J gene lost 6 bases, with 11 bases spanning the gap. The CDR3 extends over 12 amino acids. Written as DNA, the CDR3 is TGTGCCAGCAGCAGGGTACGGGATGGCTACACCTTC. Protein product: CASSRVRDGYTF.

This clone was seen once. The sample holds other DNA sequences that translate to the same CDR3. This chain connects TRBV12-3 or TRBV12-4 to TRBJ1-1; no firm D call. Trimming took off 2 bases at V and 1 base at J, with 5 bases between the two ends. CDR3 size: 13 residues. CDR3 loop: CASSLRGNTEAFF. The CDR3 DNA reads TGTGCCAGCAGTTTACGGGGGAACACTGAAGCTTTCTTT.

This clone occurred a few times. The chain combines TRBV3-1 (or the pseudogene TRBV3-2) with TRBJ1-2; TRBD1 matches at 11 bases. CDR1 and CDR2 from the germline V gene are LGHDT and YNNKEL (reference sequence). V gave up 6 bases and J gave up 7 bases; unmatched junction bases: 10. The CDR3 length is 15 residues. The CDR3 bases are TGTGCCAGCAGGCGGACAGGGGGCCACCTAGGTGGCTACACCTTC. This codes for CASRRTGGHLGGYTF.

V gene TRBV5-1 combines with J gene TRBJ1-2; 11 nucleotides align to TRBD1. The CDR3 extends over 15 amino acids. V lost 4 bases and J lost 8; bases outside the gene matches: 10. Germline CDR1 SGHRS, CDR2 YFSETQ. Here the CDR3 DNA reads TGCGCCAGCAGCACGGGGGACAGGGGGATAATGGGCTACACCTTC. This sequence encodes CASSTGDRGIMGYTF.

Concerning this clone itself: This likely stems from a read error, as it lies one base from a far larger clone. This chain links TRBV10-1 with TRBJ2-3, with 9 bases that match TRBD2. The CDR3 is made up of 15 amino acids. The V and J ends lost 3 bases and 0 bases, in that order; junction bases with no gene match: 1. Germline CDR1 WNHNN, CDR2 SYGVQD (reference sequence). The CDR3 reads CASSDTSGSTDTQYF. Here the CDR3 DNA reads TGCGCCAGCAGTGACACTAGCGGGAGCACAGATACGCAGTATTTT.

The chain joins TRBV7-9 to TRBJ2-7; 7 nucleotides line up with TRBD1. Germline V CDR1 and CDR2: SEHNR, FQNEAQ (reference sequence). J gave up 4 bases and V 3 bases, and 9 bases lay outside the gene matches. The CDR3 extends over 15 amino acids. The CDR3 is CASSLRTGALYEQYF. CDR3 DNA: TGTGCCAGCAGCTTGCGAACAGGGGCGTTATACGAGCAGTACTTC.

The chain recombines TRBV19 with TRBJ2-4; 7 bases map to TRBD1. The J segment lost 3 bases and the V segment lost 1 base, leaving 9 bases of the junction unmatched. Germline V CDR1 and CDR2: LNHDA, SQIVND (reference sequence). CDR3 length: 17 amino acids. CDR3 sequence (DNA): TGTGCCAGTAGTATAGTCTGGCAGGGGGTGAGCAAAAACATTCAGTACTTC. Translating gives CASSIVWQGVSKNIQYF.

The chain couples TRBV24-1 to TRBJ2-1, with D perhaps matching TRBD1 (5 bases). The germline V gene encodes CDR1 KGHDR and CDR2 SFDVKD. This CDR3 region has 16 residues. Trimming stripped 0 bases from V and 0 bases from J, with 8 bases between. The CDR3 protein is CATSDLRGLSYNEQFF. The CDR3 region has the DNA TGTGCCACCAGTGATTTGAGGGGCCTCTCCTACAATGAGCAGTTCTTC.